This is a list of T cell receptor beta chains from one sample in a study of T cell clones after liver transplantation. Some clones are missing from TCRdb's copy, which holds only in-frame ones; the method was immunoSEQ multiplex PCR. This sample has more than 95,000 clones, with 90% found just once. The source material was CD4+ T cells from blood, sampled 12 months after liver transplant. The receptors were gathered from a human patient who received a liver transplant. The graft donor may have contributed some T cells. Both conserved end residues are part of each CDR3. The D gene is left open where the match is weak. Clone size appears in some rows only: once, few, many, or a class for an expanded clone.

d_gene	v_gene	j_gene	abundance	CDR3nt	CDR3aa
TRBD2	TRBV30	TRBJ2-1	NA	TGTGCCTGGAGTAACGAACTTCTAGCGGGAGTTACCGGGACCTACAATGAGCAGTTCTTC	CAWSNELLAGVTGTYNEQFF
TRBD2	TRBV5-1	TRBJ2-1	NA	TGCGCCAGCAGCTCCGGACTAGCCCCATCCGATGAGCAGTTCTTC	CASSSGLAPSDEQFF
TRBD1	TRBV19	TRBJ1-2	NA	TGTGCCAGTAGTAAACAGGGGGCGGGAGGCTACACCTTC	CASSKQGAGGYTF
NA	TRBV5-1	TRBJ2-5	NA	TGCGCCAGCAGCTCGGAGGTGGAAGAGACCCAGTACTTC	CASSSEVEETQYF
TRBD2	TRBV28	TRBJ2-1	NA	TGTGCCAGCAGTCCGGGAGGAGTGGCCCATGAGCAGTTCTTC	CASSPGGVAHEQFF
TRBD2	TRBV6-5	TRBJ2-7	NA	TGTGCCAGCAGACGACTAGCGGGAGAACACGAGCAGTACTTC	CASRRLAGEHEQYF
NA	TRBV7-9	TRBJ1-4	NA	TGTGCCAGCAGCTTGAATGAAAAACTGTTTTTT	CASSLNEKLFF
NA	TRBV4-3	TRBJ2-2	NA	TGCGCCAGCAGCCAAGAGATACGGGGGTTTGACACCGGGGAGCTGTTTTTT	CASSQEIRGFDTGELFF
TRBD1	TRBV6-5	TRBJ1-4	NA	TGTGCCAGCAGTTACATCAGGACAGGGGGCGGTGAAAAACTGTTTTTT	CASSYIRTGGGEKLFF
TRBD1	TRBV11-3	TRBJ1-5	NA	TGTGCCAGCAGCCCACCGGGACAGGGAGGAAGGAGCAATCAGCCCCAGCATTTT	CASSPPGQGGRSNQPQHF
NA	TRBV11-2	TRBJ1-2	NA	TGTGCCAGCAGCTACCGGGGCCTAGCTAACTATGGCTACACCTTC	CASSYRGLANYGYTF
NA	TRBV11-2	TRBJ1-1	NA	TGTGCCAGCAGCTTAGATCTCCCCGTTAGGGGTACTGAAGCTTTCTTT	CASSLDLPVRGTEAFF
TRBD1	TRBV29-1	TRBJ2-1	NA	TGCAGCGTTGACAGGGGGCTTGGGAATGAGCAGTTCTTC	CSVDRGLGNEQFF
NA	TRBV11-2	TRBJ2-7	NA	TGTGCCAGCAGCTTAGCTGGGTCCGAGCAGTACTTC	CASSLAGSEQYF
NA	TRBV11-1	TRBJ1-1	once	TGTGCCAGCAGCTCTAACAGGGTTACTGAAGCTTTCTTT	CASSSNRVTEAFF
NA	TRBV28	TRBJ2-7	once	TGTGCCAGCAGGGACGCTCTAGGGGATCTAGGCGAGCAGTACTTC	CASRDALGDLGEQYF
NA	TRBV6-6	TRBJ1-4	NA	TGTGCCAGCAGTTATTACGGTGGTGAAAAACTGTTTTTT	CASSYYGGEKLFF
NA	TRBV25-1	TRBJ2-1	NA	TGTGCCAGCAGTGAATGGGAGACAGGTCGAAATGAGCAGTTCTTC	CASSEWETGRNEQFF
TRBD1	TRBV27	TRBJ1-2	NA	TGTGCCAGCAGTACATCCCGGGACAGTCTTTATCGCTACACCTTC	CASSTSRDSLYRYTF
TRBD2	TRBV9	TRBJ2-3	NA	TGTGCCAGCAGTGTATCAACTAGCGGGAAGACAGATACGCAGTATTTT	CASSVSTSGKTDTQYF
TRBD1	TRBV27	TRBJ2-5	NA	TGTGCCAGCAGGCAGACAGGGGGGGGCCAAGAGACCCAGTACTTC	CASRQTGGGQETQYF
TRBD1	TRBV28	TRBJ1-2	NA	TGTGCCAGCAGCAGAACAGGGGCAACAAACTATGGCTACACCTTC	CASSRTGATNYGYTF
TRBD2	TRBV19	TRBJ2-2	NA	TGTGCCAGTAAACTTCTAGCGGGAGGATATACCGGGGAGCTGTTTTTT	CASKLLAGGYTGELFF
NA	TRBV5-1	TRBJ2-1	NA	TGCGCCAGCAGCCCGCTAGCGTTCAATGAGCAGTTCTTC	CASSPLAFNEQFF
NA	TRBV7-9	TRBJ2-1	few	TGTGCCAGCAGCTCCGCAGGGTTCGAGCAGTTCTTC	CASSSAGFEQFF
TRBD2	TRBV30	TRBJ2-5	once	TGTGCCTGGGGAGCGGGAGTCCAAGAGACCCAGTACTTC	CAWGAGVQETQYF
NA	TRBV6-5	TRBJ2-2	NA	TGTGCCAGCACACAAACGAACACCGGGGAGCTGTTTTTT	CASTQTNTGELFF
NA	TRBV27	TRBJ2-3	NA	TGTGCCAGCAGTTTAACGGGTCGGGAGAGGGGAGATACGCAGTATTTT	CASSLTGRERGDTQYF
NA	TRBV5-1	TRBJ2-3	NA	TGCGCCAGCAGCTTGGCTCTTGGGGGGACAGATACGCAGTATTTT	CASSLALGGTDTQYF
NA	TRBV4-1	TRBJ2-1	NA	TGCGCCAGCAGCCAAGACCTGGACACTTATGAGGGCAATGAGCAGTTCTTC	CASSQDLDTYEGNEQFF